This T cell receptor (beta chain) was retrieved from a study of CD8 T cells in ankylosing spondylitis. MiXCR, run by TCRdb on the 5' RACE reads, gives a single entry per CDR3 protein. The repertoire includes 100,000 to 150,000 distinct CDR3 sequences, roughly a tenth of them detected once, and approximately 3.4% sits in the top ten. Deletions cut 4 bases from V and 2 bases from J, with 16 bases between. Germline CDR1 and CDR2: DFQATT and SNEGSKA (reference sequence). The CDR3 is made up of 15 amino acids. Study results and caveats: Made up of about eight highly homologous variants, a TCR beta motif appeared characteristic of ankylosing spondylitis blood. Significantly higher representation of disease-linked clones was reported for matched ankylosing spondylitis synovial fluid.

This clonotype was counted ten times or more. Antigen unknown. V usage is TRBV20-1 and J usage is TRBJ2-3; D may match TRBD1 or TRBD2 (5 bases each). Sequencing was performed on blood, either unsorted or a sorted T cell fraction (not recorded which). The origin of this receptor is a male donor with ankylosing spondylitis or in good health (not recorded which). The CDR3 coding sequence is TGCAGTGCTAACGGGGCCGCGGGTCTCACAGATACGCAGTATTTT. Translating it yields CSANGAAGLTDTQYF.